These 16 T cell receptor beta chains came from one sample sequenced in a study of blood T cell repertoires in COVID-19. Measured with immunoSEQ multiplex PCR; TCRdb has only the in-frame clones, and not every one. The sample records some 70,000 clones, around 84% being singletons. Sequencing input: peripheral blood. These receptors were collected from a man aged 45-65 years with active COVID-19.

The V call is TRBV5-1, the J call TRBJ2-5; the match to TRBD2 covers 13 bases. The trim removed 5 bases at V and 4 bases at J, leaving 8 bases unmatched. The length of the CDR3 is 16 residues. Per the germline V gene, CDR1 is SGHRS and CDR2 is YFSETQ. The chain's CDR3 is CASSWRTSGRVETQYF. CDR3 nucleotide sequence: TGCGCCAGCAGTTGGAGGACTAGCGGGAGAGTAGAGACCCAGTACTTC. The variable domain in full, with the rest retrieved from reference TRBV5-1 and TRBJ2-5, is KAGVTQTPRYLIKTRGQQVTLSCSPISGHRSVSWYQQTPGQGLQFLFEYFSETQRNKGNFPGRFSGRQFSNSRSEMNVSTLELGDSALYLCASSWRTSGRVETQYFGPGTRLLVL.

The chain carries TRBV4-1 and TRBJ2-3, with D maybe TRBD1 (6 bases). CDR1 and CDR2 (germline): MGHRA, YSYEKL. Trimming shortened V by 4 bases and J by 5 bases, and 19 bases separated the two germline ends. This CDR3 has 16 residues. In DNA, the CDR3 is TGCGCCAGCAGCCGAGTCACAGGGAGTCAGGGAGATACGCAGTATTTT. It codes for CASSRVTGSQGDTQYF.

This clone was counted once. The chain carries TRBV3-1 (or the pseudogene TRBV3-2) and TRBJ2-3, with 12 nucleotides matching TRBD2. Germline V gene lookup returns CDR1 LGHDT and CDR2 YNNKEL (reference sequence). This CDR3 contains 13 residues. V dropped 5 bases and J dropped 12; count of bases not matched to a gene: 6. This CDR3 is CASSSSTSGGQYF. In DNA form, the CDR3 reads TGTGCCAGCAGCTCCTCGACTAGCGGGGGACAGTATTTT.

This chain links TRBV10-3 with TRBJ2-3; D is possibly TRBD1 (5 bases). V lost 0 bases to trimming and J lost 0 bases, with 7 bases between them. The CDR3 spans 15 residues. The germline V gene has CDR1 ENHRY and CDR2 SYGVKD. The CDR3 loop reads CAISESAGSTDTQYF. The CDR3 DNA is TGTGCCATCAGTGAGTCGGCAGGGAGCACAGATACGCAGTATTTT.

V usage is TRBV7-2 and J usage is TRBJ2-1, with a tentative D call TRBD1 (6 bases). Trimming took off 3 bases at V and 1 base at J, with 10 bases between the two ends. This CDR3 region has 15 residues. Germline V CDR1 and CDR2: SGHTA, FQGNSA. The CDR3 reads CASSFTQGSYNEQFF. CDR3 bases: TGTGCCAGCAGCTTTACACAGGGATCCTACAATGAGCAGTTCTTC.

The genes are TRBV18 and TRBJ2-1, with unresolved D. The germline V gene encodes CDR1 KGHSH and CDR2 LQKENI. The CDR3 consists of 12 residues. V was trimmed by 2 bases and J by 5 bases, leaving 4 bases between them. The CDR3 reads CASSPTDNEQFF. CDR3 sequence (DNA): TGTGCCAGCTCACCAACAGACAATGAGCAGTTCTTC.

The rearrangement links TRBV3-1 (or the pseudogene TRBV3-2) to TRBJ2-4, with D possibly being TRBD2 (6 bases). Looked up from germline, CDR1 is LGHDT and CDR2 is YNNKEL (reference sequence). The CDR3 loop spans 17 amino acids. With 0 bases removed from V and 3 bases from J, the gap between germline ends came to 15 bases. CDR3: CASSQEGGMGGKNIQYF. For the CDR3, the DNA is TGTGCCAGCAGCCAAGAGGGCGGGATGGGGGGCAAAAACATTCAGTACTTC.

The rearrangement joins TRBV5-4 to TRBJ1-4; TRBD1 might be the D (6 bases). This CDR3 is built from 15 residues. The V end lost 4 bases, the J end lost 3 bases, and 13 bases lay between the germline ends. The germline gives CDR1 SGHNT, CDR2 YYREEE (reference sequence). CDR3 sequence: CASSANRAPNEKLFF. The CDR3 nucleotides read TGTGCCAGCAGCGCAAACAGGGCTCCTAATGAAAAACTGTTTTTT.

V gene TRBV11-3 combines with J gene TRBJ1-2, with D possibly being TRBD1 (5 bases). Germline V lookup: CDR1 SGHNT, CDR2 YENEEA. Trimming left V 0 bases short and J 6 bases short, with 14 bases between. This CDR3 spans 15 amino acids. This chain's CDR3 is CASSLDGREGNGYTF. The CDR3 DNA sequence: TGTGCCAGCAGCTTAGATGGCAGGGAAGGGAATGGCTACACCTTC.

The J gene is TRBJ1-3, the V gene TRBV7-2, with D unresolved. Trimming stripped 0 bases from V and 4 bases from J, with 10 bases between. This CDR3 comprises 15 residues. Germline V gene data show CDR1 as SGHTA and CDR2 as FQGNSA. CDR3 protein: CASSLAYGSGNTIYF. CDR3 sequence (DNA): TGTGCCAGCAGCTTAGCGTACGGGTCCGGAAACACCATATATTTT.

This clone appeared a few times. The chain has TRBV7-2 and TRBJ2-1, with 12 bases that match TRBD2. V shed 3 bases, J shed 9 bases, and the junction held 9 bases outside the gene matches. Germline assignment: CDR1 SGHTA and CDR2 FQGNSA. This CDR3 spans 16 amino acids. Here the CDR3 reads CASSLLAGGLGFEQFF. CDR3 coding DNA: TGTGCCAGCAGCTTGCTAGCGGGGGGGCTTGGGTTTGAGCAGTTCTTC.

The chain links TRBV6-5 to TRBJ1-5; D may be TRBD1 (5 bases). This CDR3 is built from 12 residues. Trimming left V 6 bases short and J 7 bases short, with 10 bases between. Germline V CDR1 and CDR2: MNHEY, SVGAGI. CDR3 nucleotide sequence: TGTGCCAGCAGCCAAGGGGCCCAGCCCCAGCATTTT. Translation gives CASSQGAQPQHF.

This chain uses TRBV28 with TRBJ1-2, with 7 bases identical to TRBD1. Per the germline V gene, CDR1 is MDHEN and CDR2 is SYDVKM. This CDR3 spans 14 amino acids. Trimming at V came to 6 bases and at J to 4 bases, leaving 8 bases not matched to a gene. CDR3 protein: CASSNTRDSYGYTF. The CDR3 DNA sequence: TGTGCCAGCAGCAACACCCGGGACAGCTATGGCTACACCTTC.

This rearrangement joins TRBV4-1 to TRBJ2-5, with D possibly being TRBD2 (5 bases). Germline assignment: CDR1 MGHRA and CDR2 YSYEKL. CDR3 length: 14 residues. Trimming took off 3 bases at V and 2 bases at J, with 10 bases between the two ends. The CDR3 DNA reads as TGCGCCAGCAGCCAGCCGGGATCTCAAGAGACCCAGTACTTC. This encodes CASSQPGSQETQYF.

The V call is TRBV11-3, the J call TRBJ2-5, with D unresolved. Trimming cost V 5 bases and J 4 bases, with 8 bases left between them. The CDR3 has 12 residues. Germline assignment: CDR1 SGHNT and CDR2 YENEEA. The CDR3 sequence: CASSLPGETQYF. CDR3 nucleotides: TGTGCCAGCAGCCTTCCGGGAGAGACCCAGTACTTC.

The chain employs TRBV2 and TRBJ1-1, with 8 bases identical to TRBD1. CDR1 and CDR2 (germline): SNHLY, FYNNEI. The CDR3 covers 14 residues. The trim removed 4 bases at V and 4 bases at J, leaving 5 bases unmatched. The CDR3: CASSAFTGGTEAFF. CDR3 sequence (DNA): TGTGCCAGCAGTGCCTTCACAGGGGGCACTGAAGCTTTCTTT.